This is a list of T cell receptor beta chains from one sample in a study of technical replicates of blood from a few donors. Libraries were prepared by immunoSEQ multiplex PCR; TCRdb keeps only in-frame clonotypes and omits some of them. The profile shows about 97,000 clones, roughly 94% of them singletons. The source material was T cells isolated from PBMCs. The receptor source for this set is a human donor in good health. Each CDR3 is given with its conserved first and last residue. The D gene is left open where the match is weak. Expanded clones get a size class; other rows say once, few or many, or leave the size out.

d_call	clone_size	v_call	j_call	cdr3_aa	cdr3_nt
TRBD1	NA	TRBV5-6	TRBJ2-7	CASSTLWDSRYEQYF	TGTGCCAGCAGCACGCTTTGGGACAGCCGATACGAGCAGTACTTC
NA	NA	TRBV15	TRBJ1-2	CATSSGGGVGNYGYTF	TGTGCCACCAGCAGCGGGGGGGGTGTAGGGAACTATGGCTACACCTTC
TRBD1	NA	TRBV7-2	TRBJ1-4	CASSPRTGVSSNEKLFF	TGTGCCAGCAGCCCCAGGACAGGCGTCTCATCCAATGAAAAACTGTTTTTT
TRBD2	NA	TRBV9	TRBJ2-3	CASSRTSGRAYGTDTQYF	TGTGCCAGCAGCCGGACTAGCGGGAGGGCCTACGGCACAGATACGCAGTATTTT
NA	NA	TRBV13	TRBJ1-2	CASSLPGGANYGYTF	TGTGCCAGCAGCTTGCCGGGGGGGGCTAACTATGGCTACACCTTC
NA	NA	TRBV21-1	TRBJ2-2	CASSKILPRGGELFF	TGTGCCAGCAGCAAAATTCTCCCCAGGGGGGGGGAGCTGTTTTTT
TRBD1	once	TRBV7-2	TRBJ2-2	CASSKGQGAGELFF	TGTGCCAGCAGCAAAGGACAGGGGGCCGGGGAGCTGTTTTTT
NA	NA	TRBV6-5	TRBJ2-1	CASSYLTSSYNEQFF	TGTGCCAGCAGTTACCTAACGAGCTCCTACAATGAGCAGTTCTTC
TRBD1	NA	TRBV6-1	TRBJ2-5	CATPAGQGAQETQYF	TGTGCCACCCCTGCGGGGCAGGGGGCCCAAGAGACCCAGTACTTC
NA	NA	TRBV19	TRBJ2-2	CASGLYTGELFF	TGTGCCAGTGGCCTTTACACCGGGGAGCTGTTTTTT
TRBD2	NA	TRBV10-3	TRBJ2-3	CAISFGGRADLKQYF	TGTGCCATCAGCTTCGGCGGGAGGGCCGATTTGAAGCAGTATTTT
NA	NA	TRBV7-6	TRBJ2-5	CASSSEETQYF	TGTGCCAGCAGTAGCGAAGAGACCCAGTACTTC
NA	NA	TRBV7-9	TRBJ2-7	CASSMGQAYEQYF	TGTGCCAGCAGCATGGGACAAGCCTACGAGCAGTACTTC
TRBD2	NA	TRBV7-6	TRBJ2-1	CASSLGTSGAIGEQFF	TGTGCCAGCAGCCTCGGGACTAGCGGTGCAATCGGTGAGCAGTTCTTC
NA	NA	TRBV20-1	TRBJ1-2	CSARDTDGYTF	TGCAGTGCTAGAGATACAGATGGCTACACCTTC
NA	NA	TRBV19	TRBJ2-6	CASSTLSPGANVLTF	TGTGCCAGTAGTACCCTAAGCCCTGGGGCCAACGTCCTGACTTTC
NA	once	TRBV2	TRBJ1-1	CASSERSLQGRNTEAFF	TGTGCCAGCAGTGAAAGGTCCTTACAGGGAAGGAACACTGAAGCTTTCTTT
NA	NA	TRBV30	TRBJ1-5	CAWSTLQGPNQPQHF	TGTGCCTGGAGCACCTTGCAGGGTCCCAATCAGCCCCAGCATTTT
TRBD1	NA	TRBV15	TRBJ2-7	CATSSGSGGYEQYF	TGTGCCACCAGCTCAGGGTCAGGGGGATACGAGCAGTACTTC
TRBD2	few	TRBV15	TRBJ2-1	CATSGELAAKYNEQFF	TGTGCCACCAGCGGGGAACTAGCGGCCAAGTACAATGAGCAGTTCTTC
NA	NA	TRBV10-2	TRBJ1-4	CASKGLTRWGATNEKLFF	TGCGCCAGCAAGGGACTTACGAGGTGGGGTGCAACTAATGAAAAACTGTTTTTT
NA	NA	TRBV2	TRBJ2-7	CAIGSDRERSYEQYF	TGTGCCATCGGTTCAGACCGGGAGCGTTCCTACGAGCAGTACTTC
TRBD2	NA	TRBV2	TRBJ2-7	CASSGLAGDHEQYF	TGTGCCAGCAGTGGACTAGCGGGAGATCACGAGCAGTACTTC
NA	NA	TRBV7-9	TRBJ2-1	CASSLERGRNEQFF	TGTGCCAGCAGCTTAGAAAGGGGTCGCAATGAGCAGTTCTTC
NA	NA	TRBV6-1	TRBJ1-5	CASSTREDQPQHF	TGTGCCAGCAGTACAAGAGAGGATCAGCCCCAGCATTTT
NA	NA	TRBV11-3	TRBJ2-7	CASSLVQAYREQYF	TGTGCCAGCAGCTTAGTGCAGGCGTATAGGGAGCAGTACTTC
NA	NA	TRBV11-3	TRBJ2-3	CASSTRGADTQYF	TGTGCCAGCAGTACCAGGGGTGCAGATACGCAGTATTTT
TRBD2	NA	TRBV5-4	TRBJ2-7	CASSSGTSGNYEQYF	TGTGCCAGCAGCTCTGGGACTAGCGGGAACTACGAGCAGTACTTC
NA	NA	TRBV21-1	TRBJ2-7	CASSKVTYEQYF	TGTGCCAGCAGCAAAGTTACTTACGAGCAGTACTTC
NA	NA	TRBV6-5	TRBJ2-7	CASSYQQGSYEQYF	TGTGCCAGCAGTTACCAGCAGGGAAGCTACGAGCAGTACTTC
NA	NA	TRBV11-2	TRBJ1-3	CASSLVLIPRGSGNTIYF	TGTGCCAGCAGCTTAGTACTTATCCCCAGGGGCTCTGGAAACACCATATATTTT
NA	NA	TRBV2	TRBJ1-5	CASSPLTYRQPQHF	TGTGCCAGCAGTCCCCTAACTTACCGTCAGCCCCAGCATTTT
TRBD1	NA	TRBV2	TRBJ1-2	CASRPGTGVYGYTF	TGTGCCAGCAGACCCGGGACAGGGGTTTATGGCTACACCTTC
NA	NA	TRBV29-1	TRBJ2-1	CSVVPGSHNEQFF	TGCAGCGTGGTCCCGGGATCCCACAATGAGCAGTTCTTC
NA	NA	TRBV19	TRBJ2-3	CASSPQITDTQYF	TGTGCCAGTAGTCCCCAGATAACCGATACGCAGTATTTT
NA	NA	TRBV6-5	TRBJ2-7	CASSYGANYEQYF	TGTGCCAGCAGTTACGGGGCAAACTACGAGCAGTACTTC
TRBD1	once	TRBV5-5	TRBJ2-5	CASSPGDRRPETQYF	TGTGCCAGCAGCCCGGGGGACAGGCGGCCCGAGACCCAGTACTTC
NA	NA	TRBV5-1	TRBJ1-1	CASSLGIQGQRDTEAFF	TGCGCCAGCAGCTTGGGCATACAGGGCCAGAGGGACACTGAAGCTTTCTTT
TRBD1	once	TRBV7-6	TRBJ2-7	CASSLSGGTGANEQYF	TGTGCCAGCAGCTTAAGTGGAGGGACAGGGGCTAACGAGCAGTACTTC
TRBD2	once	TRBV7-3	TRBJ2-1	CASSLLSGGYNEQFF	TGTGCCAGCAGCTTACTCTCGGGAGGATACAATGAGCAGTTCTTC
TRBD1	once	TRBV7-2	TRBJ2-3	CASRRYKTGDSTDTQYF	TGTGCCAGCAGGCGGTACAAGACAGGGGACTCCACAGATACGCAGTATTTT
NA	NA	TRBV27	TRBJ1-1	CASSLKDKNTEAFF	TGTGCCAGCAGTTTGAAGGACAAGAACACTGAAGCTTTCTTT
TRBD1	NA	TRBV15	TRBJ2-7	CATSRAGTGVFYEQYF	TGTGCCACCAGCAGAGCTGGGACAGGGGTGTTCTACGAGCAGTACTTC
NA	NA	TRBV14	TRBJ2-3	CASSPSGTDTQYF	TGTGCCAGCAGCCCTAGTGGCACAGATACGCAGTATTTT
NA	NA	TRBV5-5	TRBJ2-1	CASSLSGRDEQFF	TGTGCCAGCAGCTTGTCGGGTCGGGATGAGCAGTTCTTC
NA	NA	TRBV11-3	TRBJ2-7	CASSLASRTYEQYF	TGTGCCAGCAGCCTCGCTAGCAGAACCTACGAGCAGTACTTC
TRBD1	NA	TRBV28	TRBJ2-7	CASSSGQGIYEQYF	TGTGCCAGCAGTTCGGGACAGGGGATTTACGAGCAGTACTTC
TRBD2	NA	TRBV5-4	TRBJ2-7	CASTQRGAGEAEQYF	TGTGCCAGCACCCAGCGGGGAGCGGGAGAGGCCGAGCAGTACTTC